This T cell receptor (beta chain) was retrieved from a study of CD8+CD57+ T cells in acquired aplastic anemia. General study results and limits: It was found that fewer than 35 CD8+ CDR3 sequences were shared between patients and controls.

The sample holds a few counts of this clonotype. Its specificity is unknown. TCR beta VDJ combinations and CDR3 sequences were profiled from genomic DNA. In TCRdb, the reads were re-called with MiXCR into one record per CDR3 protein. In the table there are a few hundred thousand distinct CDR3 sequences, approximately 57% of which are singletons. The CDR3 is 12 amino acids. Germline-derived CDR1 and CDR2 are DFQATT and SNEGSKA (reference sequence). Trimming shortened V by 3 bases and J by 5 bases, and 8 bases separated the two germline ends. The clonotype was recovered from a human donor with severe aplastic anemia or a healthy control (not recorded which). This chain uses TRBV20-1 with TRBJ2-1; D unresolved. The material sequenced was sorted CD4+, CD8+, or CD8+CD57+ T cells (not recorded which) from PBMCs. CDR3 nucleotide sequence: TGCAGTGCTAGGATTGTGGACAATGAGCAGTTCTTC. This encodes CSARIVDNEQFF.